These T cell receptor beta chains were read from a single sample in a study of blood T cells in healthy people across ages. TCRdb processed the 5' RACE reads anew with MiXCR; each CDR3 protein has one entry. Of hundreds of thousands of distinct CDR3 sequences listed, about 21% were seen once; the top ten hold roughly 3.9%. The sample taken for sequencing was blood. All receptors derive from a man aged 70 or older in good health. Each CDR3 is given without its conserved first and last residue. The D gene is left open where the match is weak.

14 | TRBD2 | TRBV5-1 | ASSQTSGTAKNIQY
11 | . | TRBV7-2 | ASSSEGLNEQF
13 | TRBD2 | TRBV5-1 | ASSLLGGSFGEQF
11 | TRBD2 | TRBV7-7 | ASSFGGDYEQY
16 | TRBD2 | TRBV11-2 | ASSLMASSGAGTDTQY
10 | . | TRBV15 | ATSSAQETQY
16 | TRBD1 | TRBV6-5 | ASSYSMVGQGPTGELF
13 | TRBD2 | TRBV4-1 | ASSRLAGESDTQY
11 | . | TRBV28 | ASSGGLGNEQY
12 | TRBD1 | TRBV4-3 | ASSQYRGDDTQY
13 | . | TRBV20-1 | SARDFRSGIYEQY
13 | TRBD2 | TRBV7-9 | ASSYTGLAGIEQY
11 | . | TRBV5-5 | ASSLEAGYYGV
14 | . | TRBV7-2 | ASSFLGLITTDTQY
12 | TRBD1 | TRBV6-5 | ASSLTGGWTEAF
14 | TRBD1 | TRBV5-1 | ASSPEGTGNNSPLH
15 | . | TRBV2 | ASSAIPGGVGKNIQY
11 | TRBD2 | TRBV10-3 | ATTSGIQETQY
11 | . | TRBV7-8 | ASSLVVNSPLH
12 | TRBD1 | TRBV4-1 | ASSRQGQTGELF
14 | TRBD1 | TRBV20-1 | SARGLGQGVTDTQY
12 | . | TRBV20-1 | SARKGGGNEKLF
12 | . | TRBV7-9 | ASSFFRSDNEQF
12 | . | TRBV20-1 | SARDFAGRDTQY
11 | . | TRBV29-1 | SVAVVAGREQY
11 | TRBD2 | TRBV12-3/TRBV12-4 | ASSPSGGNEQL
14 | TRBD2 | TRBV5-6 | ASSKRTSANTDTQY
11 | . | TRBV20-1 | SASRLNTGELF
11 | TRBD2 | TRBV7-3 | ASSFSGEDTQY
15 | . | TRBV6-6 | ASSYLKGMAGANVLT
12 | TRBD1 | TRBV28 | ASRFTGGSYEQY
13 | . | TRBV4-1 | ASSQVLTEPYEQY
15 | TRBD2 | TRBV5-1 | ASSPALAGGISYEQY
13 | . | TRBV12-3/TRBV12-4 | ASSLWESAKNIQY
14 | TRBD1 | TRBV10-3 | AISESIMGQQETQY
11 | TRBD1 | TRBV2 | ASTPQGLGELF
13 | . | TRBV20-1 | SARALSGLLREQY
13 | . | TRBV10-3 | AISEGRDSTDTQY